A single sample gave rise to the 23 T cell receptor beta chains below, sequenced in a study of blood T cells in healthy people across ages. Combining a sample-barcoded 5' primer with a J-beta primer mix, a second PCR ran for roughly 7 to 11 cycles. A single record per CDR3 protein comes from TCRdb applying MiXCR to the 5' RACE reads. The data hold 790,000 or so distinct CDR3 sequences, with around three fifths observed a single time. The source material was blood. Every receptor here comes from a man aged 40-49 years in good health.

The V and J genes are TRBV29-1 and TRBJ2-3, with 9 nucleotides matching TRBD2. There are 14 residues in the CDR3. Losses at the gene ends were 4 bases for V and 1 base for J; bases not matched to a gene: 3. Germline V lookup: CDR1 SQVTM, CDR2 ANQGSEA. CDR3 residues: CSVASSGGTDTQYF. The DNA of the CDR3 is TGCAGCGTTGCCTCTAGCGGGGGCACAGATACGCAGTATTTT.

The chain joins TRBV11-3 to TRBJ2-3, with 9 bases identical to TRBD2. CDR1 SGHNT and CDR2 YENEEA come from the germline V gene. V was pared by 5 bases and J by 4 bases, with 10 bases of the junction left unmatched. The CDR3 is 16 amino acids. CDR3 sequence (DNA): TGTGCCAGCAGCCCAGTTAGCGGGAGTTTGTCAGATACGCAGTATTTT. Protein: CASSPVSGSLSDTQYF. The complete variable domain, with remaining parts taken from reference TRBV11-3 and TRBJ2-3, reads EAGVVQSPRYKIIEKKQPVAFWCNPISGHNTLYWYLQNLGQGPELLIRYENEEAVDDSQLPKDRFSAERLKGVDSTLKIQPAELGDSAVYLCASSPVSGSLSDTQYFGPGTRLTVL.

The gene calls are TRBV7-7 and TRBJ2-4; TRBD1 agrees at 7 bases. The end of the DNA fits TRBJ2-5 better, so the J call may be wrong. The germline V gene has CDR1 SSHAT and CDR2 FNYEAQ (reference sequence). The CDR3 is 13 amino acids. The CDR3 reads CASSITGVETQYF. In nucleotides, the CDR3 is TGTGCCAGCAGTATAACAGGGGTAGAGACCCAGTACTTC.

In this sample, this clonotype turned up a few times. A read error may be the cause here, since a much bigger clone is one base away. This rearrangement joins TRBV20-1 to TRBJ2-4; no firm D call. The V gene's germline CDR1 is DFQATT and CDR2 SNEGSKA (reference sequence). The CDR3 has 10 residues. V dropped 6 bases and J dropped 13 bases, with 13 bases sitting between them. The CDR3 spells CSAQRNEQYF. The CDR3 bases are TGCAGTGCCCAACGCAATGAGCAGTACTTC.

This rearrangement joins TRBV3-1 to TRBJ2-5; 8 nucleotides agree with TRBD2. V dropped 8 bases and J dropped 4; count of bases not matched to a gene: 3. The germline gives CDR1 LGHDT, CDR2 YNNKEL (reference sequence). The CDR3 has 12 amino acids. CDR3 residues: CASCSGRETQYF. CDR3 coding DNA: TGTGCCAGCTGCAGCGGGAGAGAGACCCAGTACTTC.

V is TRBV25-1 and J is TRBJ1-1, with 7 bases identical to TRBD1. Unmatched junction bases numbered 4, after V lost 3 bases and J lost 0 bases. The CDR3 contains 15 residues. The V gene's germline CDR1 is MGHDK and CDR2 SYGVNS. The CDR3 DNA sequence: TGTGCCAGCAGTGATACCGGGACAGTGAACACTGAAGCTTTCTTT. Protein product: CASSDTGTVNTEAFF. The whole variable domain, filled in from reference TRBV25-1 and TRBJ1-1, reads EADIYQTPRYLVIGTGKKITLECSQTMGHDKMYWYQQDPGMELHLIHYSYGVNSTEKGDLSSESTVSRIRTEHFPLTLESARPSHTSQYLCASSDTGTVNTEAFFGQGTRLTVV.

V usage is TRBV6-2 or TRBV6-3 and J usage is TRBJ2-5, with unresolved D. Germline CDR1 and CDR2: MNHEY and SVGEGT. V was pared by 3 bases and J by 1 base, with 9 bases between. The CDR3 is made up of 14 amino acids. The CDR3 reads CASSYEQIQETQYF. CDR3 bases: TGTGCCAGCAGTTATGAACAGATCCAAGAGACCCAGTACTTC.

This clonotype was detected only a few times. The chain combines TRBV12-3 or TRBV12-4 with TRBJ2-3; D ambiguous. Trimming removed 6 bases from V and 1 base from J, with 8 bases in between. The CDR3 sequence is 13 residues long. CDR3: CASSGPGTDTQYF. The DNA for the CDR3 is TGTGCCAGCAGCGGACCCGGCACAGATACGCAGTATTTT.

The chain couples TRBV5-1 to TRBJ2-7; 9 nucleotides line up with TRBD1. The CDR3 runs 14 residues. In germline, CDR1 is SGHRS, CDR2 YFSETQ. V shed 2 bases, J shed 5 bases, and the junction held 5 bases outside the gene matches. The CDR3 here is CASSFTGTGNEQYF. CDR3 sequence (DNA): TGCGCCAGCAGCTTCACCGGGACAGGGAACGAGCAGTACTTC.

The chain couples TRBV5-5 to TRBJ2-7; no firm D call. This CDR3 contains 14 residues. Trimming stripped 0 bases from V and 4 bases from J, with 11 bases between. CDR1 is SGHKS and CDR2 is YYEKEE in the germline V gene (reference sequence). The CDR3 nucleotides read TGTGCCAGCAGCTTGGGACAACTCCTTTACGAGCAGTACTTC. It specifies CASSLGQLLYEQYF.

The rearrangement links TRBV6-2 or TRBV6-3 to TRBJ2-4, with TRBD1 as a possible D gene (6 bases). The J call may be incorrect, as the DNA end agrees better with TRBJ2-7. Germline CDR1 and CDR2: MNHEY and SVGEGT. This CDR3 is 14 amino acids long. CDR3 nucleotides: TGTGCCAGCAGTGTGGATAACAGGGACTACGAGCAGTACTTC. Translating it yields CASSVDNRDYEQYF.

The CDR3 reads CASSEGQGALFF. The CDR3 bases are TGCGCCAGCAGCGAGGGGCAGGGGGCATTGTTCTTC. V gene TRBV5-1 combines with J gene TRBJ2-1; 8 bases are shared with TRBD1. The CDR3 loop spans 12 amino acids. V gave up 4 bases and J gave up 15 bases; unmatched junction bases: 9. Germline assignment: CDR1 SGHRS and CDR2 YFSETQ.

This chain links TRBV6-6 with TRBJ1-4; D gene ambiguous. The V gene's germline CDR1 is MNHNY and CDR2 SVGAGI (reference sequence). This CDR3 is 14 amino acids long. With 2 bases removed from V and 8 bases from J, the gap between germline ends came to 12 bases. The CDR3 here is CASSYSHLGEKLFF. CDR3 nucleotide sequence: TGTGCCAGCAGTTACAGCCACCTCGGGGAAAAACTGTTTTTT.

The CDR3 coding sequence is TGTGCCAGCAGTTTGGGAGGACACCAATCATCAGGGGCCAACGTCCTGACTTTC. Encoded protein: CASSLGGHQSSGANVLTF. This chain links TRBV28 with TRBJ2-6; D might be TRBD2 (6 bases). V was shortened by 3 bases and J by 4 bases, with 19 bases between the two germline ends. This CDR3 spans 18 amino acids. Germline V gives CDR1 MDHEN, CDR2 SYDVKM.

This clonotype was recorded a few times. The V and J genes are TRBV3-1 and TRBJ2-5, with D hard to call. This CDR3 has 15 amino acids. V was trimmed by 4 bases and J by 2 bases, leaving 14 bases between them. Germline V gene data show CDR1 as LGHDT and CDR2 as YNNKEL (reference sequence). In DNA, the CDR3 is TGTGCCAGCAGCCGACGTTCGGCGGCGCAAGAGACCCAGTACTTC. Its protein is CASSRRSAAQETQYF.

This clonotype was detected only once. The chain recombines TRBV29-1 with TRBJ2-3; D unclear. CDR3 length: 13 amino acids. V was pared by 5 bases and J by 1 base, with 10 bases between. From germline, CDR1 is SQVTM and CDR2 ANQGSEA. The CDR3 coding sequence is TGCAGCGTTAGTGACGCAGGCACAGATACGCAGTATTTT. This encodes CSVSDAGTDTQYF.

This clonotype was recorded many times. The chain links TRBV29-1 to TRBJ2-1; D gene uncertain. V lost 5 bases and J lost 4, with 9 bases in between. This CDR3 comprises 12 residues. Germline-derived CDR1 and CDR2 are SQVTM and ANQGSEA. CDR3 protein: CSVLSAYNEQFF. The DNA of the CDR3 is TGCAGCGTTTTGTCAGCGTACAATGAGCAGTTCTTC.

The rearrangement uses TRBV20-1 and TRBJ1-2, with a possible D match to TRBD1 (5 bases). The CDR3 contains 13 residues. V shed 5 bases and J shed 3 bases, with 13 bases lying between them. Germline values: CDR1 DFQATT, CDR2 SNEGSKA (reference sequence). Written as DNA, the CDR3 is TGCAGTGCTTCCTCAGGGCCAGACTATGGCTACACCTTC. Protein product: CSASSGPDYGYTF.

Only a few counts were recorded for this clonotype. CDR3 coding DNA: TGTGCCAGCAGCCACGCTACGACTAGCGGGGGGAGCACAGATACGCAGTATTTT. As protein: CASSHATTSGGSTDTQYF. The gene calls are TRBV2 and TRBJ2-3, with 13 bases that match TRBD2. The CDR3 contains 18 residues. Germline loops: CDR1 SNHLY, CDR2 FYNNEI. Trimming took 6 bases from V and 0 from J; bases not matched to a gene: 9. The whole variable domain, remainder taken from reference TRBV2 and TRBJ2-3, is EPEVTQTPSHQVTQMGQEVILRCVPISNHLYFYWYRQILGQKVEFLVSFYNNEISEKSEIFDDQFSVERPDGSNFTLKIRSTKLEDSAMYFCASSHATTSGGSTDTQYFGPGTRLTVL.

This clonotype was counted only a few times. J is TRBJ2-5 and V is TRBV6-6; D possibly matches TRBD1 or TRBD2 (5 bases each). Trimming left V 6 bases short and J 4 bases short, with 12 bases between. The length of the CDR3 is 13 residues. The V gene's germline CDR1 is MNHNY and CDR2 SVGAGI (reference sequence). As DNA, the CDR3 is TGTGCCAGCAGCATGCCGGGGCTAGAGACCCAGTACTTC. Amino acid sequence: CASSMPGLETQYF.

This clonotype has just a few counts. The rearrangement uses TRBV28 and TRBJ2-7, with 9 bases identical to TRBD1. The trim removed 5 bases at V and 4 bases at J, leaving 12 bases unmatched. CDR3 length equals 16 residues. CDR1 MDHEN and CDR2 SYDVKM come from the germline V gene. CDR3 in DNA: TGTGCCAGCAGTACGGAAGGGACAGGGAGAGAGTACGAGCAGTACTTC. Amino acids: CASSTEGTGREYEQYF.

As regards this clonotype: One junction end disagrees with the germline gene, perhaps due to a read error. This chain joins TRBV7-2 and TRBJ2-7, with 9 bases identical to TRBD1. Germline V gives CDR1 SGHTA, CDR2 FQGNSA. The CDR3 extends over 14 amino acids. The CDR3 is CAGSLSGTGREQYF. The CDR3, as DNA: TGTGCCGGCAGCTTATCCGGGACAGGGCGCGAGCAGTACTTC.

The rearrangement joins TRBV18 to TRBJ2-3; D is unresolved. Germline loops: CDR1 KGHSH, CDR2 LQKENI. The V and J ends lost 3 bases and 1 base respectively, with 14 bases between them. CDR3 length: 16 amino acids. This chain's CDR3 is CASSPTQPLRTDTQYF. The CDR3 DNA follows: TGTGCCAGCTCACCGACACAACCACTTCGCACAGATACGCAGTATTTT.